The 3 T cell receptor beta chains in this list originate from one sample, sequenced in a study of cytomegalovirus exposure and HLA in healthy donors. The primer mix had 60 Vbeta and 13 Jbeta primers. Clones were sequenced by immunoSEQ multiplex PCR, and TCRdb holds only the in-frame ones, with some missing. The data hold under 150,000 clones, with about 80% observed a single time. Material for sequencing was PBMCs. The receptors were sampled from a boy between 2 and 10 years old in good health and CMV-seronegative.

CDR3 bases: TGTGCCAGCAGCAATGACAGGGACAGCTCCTACAATGAGCAGTTCTTC. Protein sequence: CASSNDRDSSYNEQFF. The rearrangement links TRBV21-1 to TRBJ2-1; TRBD1, the table's D call, was not compared with the DNA. TRBV21-1 is labeled a pseudogene. CDR3 length: 16 residues.

This chain uses TRBV4-1 with TRBJ1-1, with 8 bases that match TRBD1. V lost 0 bases to trimming and J lost 2 bases; unmatched junction nucleotides: 5. The CDR3 is 16 residues long. Germline V gene sequence: CDR1 MGHRA, CDR2 YSYEKL. The CDR3 here is CASSQDGGQANTEAFF. Written as DNA, the CDR3 is TGCGCCAGCAGCCAAGATGGGGGACAGGCTAACACTGAAGCTTTCTTT.

The V and J genes are TRBV7-8 and TRBJ2-1; TRBD1 is a possible D gene (5 bases). Trimming removed 0 bases at V and 13 bases at J, with 10 bases between. Germline V gene data show CDR1 as SGHVS and CDR2 as FQNEAQ. CDR3 length: 12 amino acids. Here the CDR3 reads CASSLAGRPQFF. The CDR3 bases are TGTGCCAGCAGCTTAGCGGGGCGACCTCAGTTCTTC.